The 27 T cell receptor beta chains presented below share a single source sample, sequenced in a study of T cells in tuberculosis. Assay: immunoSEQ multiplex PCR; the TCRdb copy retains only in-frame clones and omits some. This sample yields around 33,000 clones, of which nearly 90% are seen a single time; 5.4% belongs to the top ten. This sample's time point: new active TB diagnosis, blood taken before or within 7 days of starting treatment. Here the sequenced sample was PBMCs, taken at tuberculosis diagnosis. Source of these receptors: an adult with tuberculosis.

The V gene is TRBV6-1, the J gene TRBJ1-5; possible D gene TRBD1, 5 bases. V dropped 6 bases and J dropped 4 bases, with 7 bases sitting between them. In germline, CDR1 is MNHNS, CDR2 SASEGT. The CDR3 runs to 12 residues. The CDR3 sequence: CASSRVNQPQHF. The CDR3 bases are TGTGCCAGCAGCAGGGTGAATCAGCCCCAGCATTTT.

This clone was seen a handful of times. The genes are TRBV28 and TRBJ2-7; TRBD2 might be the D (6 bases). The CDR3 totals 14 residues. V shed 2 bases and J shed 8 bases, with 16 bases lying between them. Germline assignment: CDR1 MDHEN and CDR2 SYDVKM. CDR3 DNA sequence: TGTGCCAGCAGTTTAGCAACTAGCCCTCCTCAGCAGTACTTC. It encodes CASSLATSPPQQYF.

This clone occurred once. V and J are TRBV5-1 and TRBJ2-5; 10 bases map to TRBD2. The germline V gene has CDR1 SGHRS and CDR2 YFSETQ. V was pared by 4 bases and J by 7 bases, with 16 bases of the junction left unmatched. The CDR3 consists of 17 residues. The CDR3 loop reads CASSVGGGPSGSGTQYF. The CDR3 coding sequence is TGCGCCAGCAGCGTAGGCGGTGGGCCTAGCGGGAGCGGGACCCAGTACTTC. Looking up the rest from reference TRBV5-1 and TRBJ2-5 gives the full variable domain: KAGVTQTPRYLIKTRGQQVTLSCSPISGHRSVSWYQQTPGQGLQFLFEYFSETQRNKGNFPGRFSGRQFSNSRSEMNVSTLELGDSALYLCASSVGGGPSGSGTQYFGPGTRLLVL.

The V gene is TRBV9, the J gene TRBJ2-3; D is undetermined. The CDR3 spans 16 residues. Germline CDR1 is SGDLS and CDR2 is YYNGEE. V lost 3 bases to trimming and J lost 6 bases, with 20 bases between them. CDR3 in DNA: TGTGCCAGCAGCGCGCCAGGCTCTTCTATTAAGGATACGCAGTATTTT. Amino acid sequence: CASSAPGSSIKDTQYF.

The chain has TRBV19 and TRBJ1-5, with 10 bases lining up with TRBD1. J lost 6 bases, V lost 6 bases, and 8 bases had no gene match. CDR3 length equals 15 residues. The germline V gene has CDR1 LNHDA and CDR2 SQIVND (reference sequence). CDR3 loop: CASSRGTGDGQPQHF. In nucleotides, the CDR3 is TGTGCCAGTAGCCGTGGGACAGGGGACGGTCAGCCCCAGCATTTT.

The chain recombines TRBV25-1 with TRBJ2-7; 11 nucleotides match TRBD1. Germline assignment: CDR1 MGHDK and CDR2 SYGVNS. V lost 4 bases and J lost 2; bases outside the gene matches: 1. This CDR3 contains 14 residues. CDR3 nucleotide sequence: TGTGCCAGCAGTGTGGGACAGGGGGCCTACGAGCAGTACTTC. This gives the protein CASSVGQGAYEQYF.

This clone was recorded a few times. CDR3 protein: CASGVLAGEGDTQYF. The CDR3 nucleotides are TGTGCCAGCGGGGTACTAGCGGGGGAAGGAGATACGCAGTATTTT. The genes are TRBV2 and TRBJ2-3, with 11 nucleotides matching TRBD2. This CDR3 region has 15 residues. From germline, CDR1 is SNHLY and CDR2 FYNNEI. Losses at the gene ends were 8 bases for V and 5 bases for J; bases not matched to a gene: 9.

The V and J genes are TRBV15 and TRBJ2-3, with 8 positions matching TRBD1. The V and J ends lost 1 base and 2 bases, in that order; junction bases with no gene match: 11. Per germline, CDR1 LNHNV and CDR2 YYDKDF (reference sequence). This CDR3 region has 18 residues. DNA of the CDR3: TGTGCCACCAGCAGAGCCGGACAGGGTTGGTCATTCACAGATACGCAGTATTTT. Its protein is CATSRAGQGWSFTDTQYF.

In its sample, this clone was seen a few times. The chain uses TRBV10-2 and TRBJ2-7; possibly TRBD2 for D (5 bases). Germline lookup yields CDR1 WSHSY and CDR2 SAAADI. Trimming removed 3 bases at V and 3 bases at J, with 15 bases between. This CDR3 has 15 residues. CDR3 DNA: TGCGCCAGCAGTGACCGGGGTAGCAGAAACTACGAGCAGTACTTC. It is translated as CASSDRGSRNYEQYF.

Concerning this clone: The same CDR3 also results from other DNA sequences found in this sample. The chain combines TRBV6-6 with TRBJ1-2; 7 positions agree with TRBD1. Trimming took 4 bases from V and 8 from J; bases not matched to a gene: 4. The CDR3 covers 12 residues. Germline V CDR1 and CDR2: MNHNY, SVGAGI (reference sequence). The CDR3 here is CASSFTGVGYTF. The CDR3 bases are TGTGCCAGCAGTTTCACAGGGGTGGGCTACACCTTC.

CDR3 amino acids: CASSLSPESAEAFF. Written as DNA, the CDR3 is TGTGCCAGCAGTTTAAGCCCGGAGTCTGCCGAAGCTTTCTTT. The chain recombines TRBV27 with TRBJ1-1; no firm D call. The CDR3 loop spans 14 amino acids. Germline-derived CDR1 and CDR2 are MNHEY and SMNVEV (reference sequence). V was clipped by 2 bases and J by 8 bases, with 15 bases between them.

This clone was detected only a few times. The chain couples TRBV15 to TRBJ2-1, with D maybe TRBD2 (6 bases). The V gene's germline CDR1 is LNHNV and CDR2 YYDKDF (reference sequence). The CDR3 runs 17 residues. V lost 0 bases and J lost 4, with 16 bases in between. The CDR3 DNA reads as TGTGCCACCAGCAGAGACTATCGGGGGACTCAATACAATGAGCAGTTCTTC. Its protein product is CATSRDYRGTQYNEQFF.

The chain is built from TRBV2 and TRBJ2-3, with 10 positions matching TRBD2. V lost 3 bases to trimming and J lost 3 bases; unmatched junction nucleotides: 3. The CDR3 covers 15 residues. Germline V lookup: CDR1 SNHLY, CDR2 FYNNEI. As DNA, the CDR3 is TGTGCCAGCAGTGATATAGCGGGAGGTACAGATACGCAGTATTTT. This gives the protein CASSDIAGGTDTQYF.

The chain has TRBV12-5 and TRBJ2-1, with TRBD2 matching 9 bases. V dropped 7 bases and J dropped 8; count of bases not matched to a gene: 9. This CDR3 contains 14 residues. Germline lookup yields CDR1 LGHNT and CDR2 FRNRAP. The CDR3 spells CASEPGLALHEQFF. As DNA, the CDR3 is TGTGCTAGTGAACCGGGACTAGCTTTACATGAGCAGTTCTTC. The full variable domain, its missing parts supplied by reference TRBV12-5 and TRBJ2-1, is DARVTQTPRHKVTEMGQEVTMRCQPILGHNTVFWYRQTMMQGLELLAYFRNRAPLDDSGMPKDRFSAEMPDATLATLKIQPSEPRDSAVYFCASEPGLALHEQFFGPGTRLTVL.

CDR3 DNA: TGTGCCACCAGCGGGGGACAGGGCTGGAATAACGAGCAGTACTTC. Protein product: CATSGGQGWNNEQYF. This chain connects TRBV15 to TRBJ2-7, with 9 bases aligning to TRBD1. This CDR3 has 15 residues. The junction had 10 bases not matched to a gene; V was cut back by 5 bases and J by 5 bases. Germline V gene lookup returns CDR1 LNHNV and CDR2 YYDKDF (reference sequence). The variable domain in full, completed from reference TRBV15 and TRBJ2-7, reads DAMVIQNPRYQVTQFGKPVTLSCSQTLNHNVMYWYQQKSSQAPKLLFHYYDKDFNNEADTPDNFQSRRPNTSFCFLDIRSPGLGDTAMYLCATSGGQGWNNEQYFGPGTRLTVT.

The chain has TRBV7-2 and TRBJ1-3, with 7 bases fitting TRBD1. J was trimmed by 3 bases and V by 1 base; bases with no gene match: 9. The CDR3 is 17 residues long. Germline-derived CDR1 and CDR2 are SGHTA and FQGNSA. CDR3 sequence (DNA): TGTGCCAGCAGCTTAGTGGGACAGAGCAACCTTGGAAACACCATATATTTT. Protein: CASSLVGQSNLGNTIYF.

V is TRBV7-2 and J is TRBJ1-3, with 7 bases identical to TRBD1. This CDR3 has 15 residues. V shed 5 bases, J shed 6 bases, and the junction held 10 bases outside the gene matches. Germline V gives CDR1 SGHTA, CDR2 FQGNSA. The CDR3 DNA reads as TGTGCCAGCAGCGCCCACCCCAGGGGGGAAAACACCATATATTTT. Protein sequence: CASSAHPRGENTIYF.

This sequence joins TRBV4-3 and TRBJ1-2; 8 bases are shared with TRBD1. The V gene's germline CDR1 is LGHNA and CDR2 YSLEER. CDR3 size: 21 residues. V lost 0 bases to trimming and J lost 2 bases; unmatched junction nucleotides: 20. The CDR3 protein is CASSQEGPGQGIPFRNYGYTF. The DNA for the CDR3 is TGCGCCAGCAGCCAAGAAGGCCCCGGACAGGGTATTCCTTTCCGAAACTATGGCTACACCTTC.

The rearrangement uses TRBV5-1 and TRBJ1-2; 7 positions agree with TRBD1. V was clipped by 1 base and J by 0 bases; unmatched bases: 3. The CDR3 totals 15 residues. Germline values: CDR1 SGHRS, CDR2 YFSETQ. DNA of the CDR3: TGCGCCAGCAGCTTGAACGACAGGGCTAACTATGGCTACACCTTC. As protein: CASSLNDRANYGYTF. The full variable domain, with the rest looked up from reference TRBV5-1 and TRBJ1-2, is KAGVTQTPRYLIKTRGQQVTLSCSPISGHRSVSWYQQTPGQGLQFLFEYFSETQRNKGNFPGRFSGRQFSNSRSEMNVSTLELGDSALYLCASSLNDRANYGYTFGSGTRLTVV.

CDR3 DNA sequence: TGTGCCATCAGTGACAGGGCCTCTGGAAACACCATATATTTT. This encodes CAISDRASGNTIYF. The chain uses TRBV10-3 and TRBJ1-3; a weak D match, TRBD1 (5 bases). Germline-derived CDR1 and CDR2 are ENHRY and SYGVKD. The CDR3 consists of 14 residues. Trimming pared 3 bases from V and 0 bases from J, leaving 6 bases between.

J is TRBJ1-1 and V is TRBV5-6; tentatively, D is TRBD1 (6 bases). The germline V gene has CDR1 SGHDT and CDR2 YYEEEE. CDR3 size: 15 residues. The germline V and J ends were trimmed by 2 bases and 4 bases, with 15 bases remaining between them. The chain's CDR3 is CASSFLGTGPTEAFF. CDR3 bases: TGTGCCAGCAGCTTCCTCGGAACAGGGCCCACTGAAGCTTTCTTT.

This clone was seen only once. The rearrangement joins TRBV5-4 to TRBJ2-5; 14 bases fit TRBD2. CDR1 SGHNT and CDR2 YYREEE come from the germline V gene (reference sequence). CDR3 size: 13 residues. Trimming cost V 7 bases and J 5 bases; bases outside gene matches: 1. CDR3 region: CASRLAGGETQYF. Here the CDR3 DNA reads TGTGCCAGCCGACTAGCGGGGGGGGAGACCCAGTACTTC.

The CDR3 spells CASSQEGGLTDTQYF. The DNA of the CDR3 is TGTGCCAGCAGCCAAGAAGGGGGCCTCACAGATACGCAGTATTTT. V usage is TRBV4-2 and J usage is TRBJ2-3; 7 nucleotides line up with TRBD1. Losses at the gene ends were 0 bases for V and 2 bases for J; bases not matched to a gene: 2. CDR1 and CDR2 from the germline V gene are LGHNA and YNFKEQ. The CDR3 has 15 residues.

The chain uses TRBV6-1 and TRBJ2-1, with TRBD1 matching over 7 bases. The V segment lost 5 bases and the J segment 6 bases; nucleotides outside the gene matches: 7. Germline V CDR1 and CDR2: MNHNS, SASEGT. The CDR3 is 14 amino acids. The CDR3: CASSRQGDLNEQFF. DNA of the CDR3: TGTGCCAGCAGTCGACAGGGTGACCTCAATGAGCAGTTCTTC.

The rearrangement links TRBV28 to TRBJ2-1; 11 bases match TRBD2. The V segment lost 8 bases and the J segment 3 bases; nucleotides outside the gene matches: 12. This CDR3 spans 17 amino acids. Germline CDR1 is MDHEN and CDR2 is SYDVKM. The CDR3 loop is CASRPGLGLADYNEQFF. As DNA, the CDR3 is TGTGCCAGCCGTCCGGGATTGGGACTAGCGGACTACAATGAGCAGTTCTTC.

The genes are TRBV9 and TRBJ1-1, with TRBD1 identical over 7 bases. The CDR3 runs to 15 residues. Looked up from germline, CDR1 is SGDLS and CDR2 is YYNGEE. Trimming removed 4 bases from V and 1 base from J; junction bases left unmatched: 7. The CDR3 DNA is TGTGCCAGCAGCTCCCGGGACAGAGGGAACACTGAAGCTTTCTTT. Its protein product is CASSSRDRGNTEAFF. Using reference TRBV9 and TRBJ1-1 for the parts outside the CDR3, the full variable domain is DSGVTQTPKHLITATGQRVTLRCSPRSGDLSVYWYQQSLDQGLQFLIQYYNGEERAKGNILERFSAQQFPDLHSELNLSSLELGDSALYFCASSSRDRGNTEAFFGQGTRLTVV.

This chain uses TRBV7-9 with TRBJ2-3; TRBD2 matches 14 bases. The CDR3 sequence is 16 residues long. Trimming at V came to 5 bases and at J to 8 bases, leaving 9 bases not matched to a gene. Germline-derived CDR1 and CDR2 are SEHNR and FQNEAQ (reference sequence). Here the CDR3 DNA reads TGTGCCAGCAGCCACGGGACTAGCGGGGGTTGGGGTACGCAGTATTTT. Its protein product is CASSHGTSGGWGTQYF.